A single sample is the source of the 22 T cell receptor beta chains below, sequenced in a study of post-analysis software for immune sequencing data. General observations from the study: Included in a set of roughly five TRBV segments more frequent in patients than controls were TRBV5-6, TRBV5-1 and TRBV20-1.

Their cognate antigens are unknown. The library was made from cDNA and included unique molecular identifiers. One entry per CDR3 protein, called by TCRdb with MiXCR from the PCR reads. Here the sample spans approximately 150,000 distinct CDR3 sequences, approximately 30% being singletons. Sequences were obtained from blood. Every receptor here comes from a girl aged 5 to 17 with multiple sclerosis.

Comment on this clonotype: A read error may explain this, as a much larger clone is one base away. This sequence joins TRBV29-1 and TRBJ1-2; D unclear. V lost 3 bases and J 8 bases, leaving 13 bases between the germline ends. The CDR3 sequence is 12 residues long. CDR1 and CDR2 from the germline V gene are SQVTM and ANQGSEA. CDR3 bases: TGCAGCGTTGATTGGGCACCGAGAGGCTACACCTTC. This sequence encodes CSVDWAPRGYTF.

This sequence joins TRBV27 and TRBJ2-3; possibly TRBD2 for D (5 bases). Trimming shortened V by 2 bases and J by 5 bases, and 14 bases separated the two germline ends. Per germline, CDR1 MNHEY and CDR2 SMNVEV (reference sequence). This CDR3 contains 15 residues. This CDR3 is CASSLEGLGQDTQYF. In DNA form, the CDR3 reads TGTGCCAGCAGTTTAGAGGGTTTGGGTCAAGATACGCAGTATTTT.

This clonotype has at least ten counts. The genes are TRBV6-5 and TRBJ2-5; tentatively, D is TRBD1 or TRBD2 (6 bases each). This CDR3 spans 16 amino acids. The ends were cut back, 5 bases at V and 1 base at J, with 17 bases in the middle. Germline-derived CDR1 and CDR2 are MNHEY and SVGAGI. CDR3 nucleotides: TGTGCCAGCAGTGCCCGGGAGAGGGGGATCCAAGAGACCCAGTACTTC. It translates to CASSARERGIQETQYF.

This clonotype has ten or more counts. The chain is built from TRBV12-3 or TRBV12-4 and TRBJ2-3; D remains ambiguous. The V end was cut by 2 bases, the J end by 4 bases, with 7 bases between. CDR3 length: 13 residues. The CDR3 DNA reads TGTGCCAGCAGTTTACAGTGGGCAGATACGCAGTATTTT. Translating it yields CASSLQWADTQYF.

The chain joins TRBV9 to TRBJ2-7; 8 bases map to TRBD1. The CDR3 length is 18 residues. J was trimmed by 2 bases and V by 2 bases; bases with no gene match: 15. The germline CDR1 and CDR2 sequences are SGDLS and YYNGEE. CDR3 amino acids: CASSVSPGRGTGTYEQYF. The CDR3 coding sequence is TGTGCCAGCAGCGTTTCCCCCGGTCGAGGGACAGGAACCTACGAGCAGTACTTC.

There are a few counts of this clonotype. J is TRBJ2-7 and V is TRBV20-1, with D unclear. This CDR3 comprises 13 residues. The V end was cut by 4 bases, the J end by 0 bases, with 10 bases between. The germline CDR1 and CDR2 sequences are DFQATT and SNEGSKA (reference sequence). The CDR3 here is CSANRADSYEQYF. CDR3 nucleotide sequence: TGCAGTGCTAACCGGGCCGACTCCTACGAGCAGTACTTC.

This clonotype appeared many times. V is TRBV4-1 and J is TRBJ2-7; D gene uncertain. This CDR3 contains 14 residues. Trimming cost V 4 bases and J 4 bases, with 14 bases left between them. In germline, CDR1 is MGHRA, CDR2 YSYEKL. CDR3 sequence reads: CASSPIGEHYEQYF. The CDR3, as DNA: TGCGCCAGCAGCCCAATAGGCGAACATTACGAGCAGTACTTC.

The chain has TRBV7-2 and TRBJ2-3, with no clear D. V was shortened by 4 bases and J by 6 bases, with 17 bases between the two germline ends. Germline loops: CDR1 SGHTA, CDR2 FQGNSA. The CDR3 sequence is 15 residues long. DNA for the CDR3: TGTGCCAGCAGCTCATGGCCTCTCCCAGTGGATACGCAGTATTTT. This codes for CASSSWPLPVDTQYF.

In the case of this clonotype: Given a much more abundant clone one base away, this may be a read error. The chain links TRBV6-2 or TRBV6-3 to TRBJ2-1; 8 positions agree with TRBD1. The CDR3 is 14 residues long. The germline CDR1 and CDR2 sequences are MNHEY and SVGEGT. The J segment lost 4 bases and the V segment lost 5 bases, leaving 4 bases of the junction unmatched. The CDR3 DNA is TGTGCCAGCAGTGGCCGACAGGGGTACAATGAGCAGTTCTTC. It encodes CASSGRQGYNEQFF.

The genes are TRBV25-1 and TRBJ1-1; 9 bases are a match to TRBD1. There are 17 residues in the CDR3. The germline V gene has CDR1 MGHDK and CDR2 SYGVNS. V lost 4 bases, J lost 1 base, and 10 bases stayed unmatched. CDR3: CASSVVGQGGKNTEAFF. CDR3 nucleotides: TGTGCCAGCAGTGTAGTGGGACAGGGAGGAAAGAACACTGAAGCTTTCTTT.

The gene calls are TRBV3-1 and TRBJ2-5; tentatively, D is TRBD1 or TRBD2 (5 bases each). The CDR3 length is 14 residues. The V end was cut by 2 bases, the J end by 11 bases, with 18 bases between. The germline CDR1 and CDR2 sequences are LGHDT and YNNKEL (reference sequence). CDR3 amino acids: CASSQWGPDAEQYF. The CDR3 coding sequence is TGTGCCAGCAGCCAATGGGGACCAGACGCTGAGCAGTACTTC.

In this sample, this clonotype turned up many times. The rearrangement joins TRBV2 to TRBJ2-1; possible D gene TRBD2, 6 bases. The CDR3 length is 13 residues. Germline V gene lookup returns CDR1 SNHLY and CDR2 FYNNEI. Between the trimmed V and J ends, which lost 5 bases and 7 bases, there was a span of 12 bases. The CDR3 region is CASSLDAGNEQFF. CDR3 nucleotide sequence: TGTGCCAGCAGTCTAGACGCGGGGAATGAGCAGTTCTTC. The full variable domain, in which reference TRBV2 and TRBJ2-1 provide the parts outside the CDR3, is EPEVTQTPSHQVTQMGQEVILRCVPISNHLYFYWYRQILGQKVEFLVSFYNNEISEKSEIFDDQFSVERPDGSNFTLKIRSTKLEDSAMYFCASSLDAGNEQFFGPGTRLTVL.

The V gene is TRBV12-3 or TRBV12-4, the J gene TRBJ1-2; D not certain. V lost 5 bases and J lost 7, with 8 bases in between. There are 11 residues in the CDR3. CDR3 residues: CASSIGGGYTF. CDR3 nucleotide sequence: TGTGCCAGCAGTATCGGCGGTGGCTACACCTTC.

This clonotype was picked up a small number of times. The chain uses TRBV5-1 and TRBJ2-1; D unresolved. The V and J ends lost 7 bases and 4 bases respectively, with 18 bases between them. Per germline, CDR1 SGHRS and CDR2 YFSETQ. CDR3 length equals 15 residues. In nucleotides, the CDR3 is TGCGCCAGCTCTAGGCCGGGTTCCCCTTACAATGAGCAGTTCTTC. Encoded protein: CASSRPGSPYNEQFF.

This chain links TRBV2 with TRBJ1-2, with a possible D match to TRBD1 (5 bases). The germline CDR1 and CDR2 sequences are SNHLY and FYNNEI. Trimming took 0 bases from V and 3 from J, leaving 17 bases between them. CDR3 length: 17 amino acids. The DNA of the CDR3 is TGTGCCAGCAGTGAAGCGTCAGGGAAGGGATCTGACTATGGCTACACCTTC. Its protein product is CASSEASGKGSDYGYTF.

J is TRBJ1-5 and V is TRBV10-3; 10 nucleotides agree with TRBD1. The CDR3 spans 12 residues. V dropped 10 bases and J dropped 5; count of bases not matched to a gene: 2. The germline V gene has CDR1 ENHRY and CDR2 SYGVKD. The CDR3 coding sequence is TGTGCCAACGGACAGGGGGATCAGCCCCAGCATTTT. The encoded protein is CANGQGDQPQHF.

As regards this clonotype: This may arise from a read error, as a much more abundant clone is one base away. This chain's CDR3 is CTSSQVEGSNGYTF. The CDR3 bases are TGCACCAGCAGCCAAGTGGAGGGGAGTAATGGCTACACCTTC. The rearrangement links TRBV4-1 to TRBJ1-2; D might be TRBD1 (5 bases). Germline CDR1 and CDR2: MGHRA and YSYEKL. The CDR3 covers 14 residues.

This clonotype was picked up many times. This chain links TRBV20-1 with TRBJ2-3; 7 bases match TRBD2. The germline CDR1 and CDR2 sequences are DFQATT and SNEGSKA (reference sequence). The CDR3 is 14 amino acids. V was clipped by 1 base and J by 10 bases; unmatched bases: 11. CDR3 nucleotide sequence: TGCAGTGCTAGAGTTAGCGGGTCTGCGAGGGCGCAGTATTTT. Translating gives CSARVSGSARAQYF.

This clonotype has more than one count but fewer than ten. The CDR3: CATSNVAGVGTGELFF. DNA of the CDR3: TGTGCCACCAGCAACGTAGCGGGAGTGGGGACCGGGGAGCTGTTTTTT. The rearrangement links TRBV15 to TRBJ2-2, with 9 bases matching TRBD2. Germline V gene data show CDR1 as LNHNV and CDR2 as YYDKDF (reference sequence). Trimming at V came to 4 bases and at J to 5 bases, leaving 8 bases not matched to a gene. This CDR3 spans 16 amino acids.

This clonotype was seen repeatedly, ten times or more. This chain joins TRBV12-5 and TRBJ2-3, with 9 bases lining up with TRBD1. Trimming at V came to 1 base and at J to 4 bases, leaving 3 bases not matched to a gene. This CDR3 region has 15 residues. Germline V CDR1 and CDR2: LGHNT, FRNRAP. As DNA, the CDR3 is TGTGCTAGTGGTTTGGGACAGGGGGTCCCAGATACGCAGTATTTT. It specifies CASGLGQGVPDTQYF.

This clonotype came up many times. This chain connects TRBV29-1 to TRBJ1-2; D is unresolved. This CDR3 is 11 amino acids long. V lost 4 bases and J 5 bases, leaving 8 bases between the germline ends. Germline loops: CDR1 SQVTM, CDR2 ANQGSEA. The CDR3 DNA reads TGCAGCGTTGTTGGAGGGTATGGCTACACCTTC. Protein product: CSVVGGYGYTF. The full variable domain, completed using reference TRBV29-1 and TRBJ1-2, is SAVISQKPSRDICQRGTSLTIQCQVDSQVTMMFWYRQQPGQSLTLIATANQGSEATYESGFVIDKFPISRPNLTFSTLTVSNMSPEDSSIYLCSVVGGYGYTFGSGTRLTVV.

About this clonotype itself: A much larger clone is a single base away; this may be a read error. CDR3 protein: CASRGTAFNCGYTF. CDR3 bases: TGTGCCAGCAGGGGGACAGCGTTTAACTGTGGCTACACCTTC. The V gene is TRBV6-5, the J gene TRBJ1-2, with TRBD1 matching over 7 bases. CDR1 is MNHEY, CDR2 SVGAGI, per germline. The CDR3 length is 14 residues.